This T cell receptor beta chain is from a study of radiation and T cells in renal cell carcinoma. Time point reported: blood 4 weeks post-SBRT, at nephrectomy. Documented treatment: 15 Gy SBRT to primary tumor, nephrectomy 4 weeks later. Only in-frame clones appear in the TCRdb table, and some are missing; sequencing was by immunoSEQ multiplex PCR. The top ten clones hold 17% of a sample with 140,000 or so clones, 86% of them seen once. The ends were cut back, 1 base at V and 8 bases at J, with 15 bases in the middle. The CDR3 is made up of 15 amino acids. CDR1 and CDR2 (germline): MNHEY, SMNVEV (reference sequence).

The receptor's source is a woman in her fifties or sixties with renal cell carcinoma. This rearrangement joins TRBV27 to TRBJ2-1; the D gene could be TRBD1 or TRBD2 (5 bases each). This specimen was blood, taken from a patient whose treatment included radiotherapy and nephrectomy. The CDR3, as DNA: TGTGCCAGCAGTTTATGGACACTCCGGGGTCATGAGCAGTTCTTC. Translation: CASSLWTLRGHEQFF.